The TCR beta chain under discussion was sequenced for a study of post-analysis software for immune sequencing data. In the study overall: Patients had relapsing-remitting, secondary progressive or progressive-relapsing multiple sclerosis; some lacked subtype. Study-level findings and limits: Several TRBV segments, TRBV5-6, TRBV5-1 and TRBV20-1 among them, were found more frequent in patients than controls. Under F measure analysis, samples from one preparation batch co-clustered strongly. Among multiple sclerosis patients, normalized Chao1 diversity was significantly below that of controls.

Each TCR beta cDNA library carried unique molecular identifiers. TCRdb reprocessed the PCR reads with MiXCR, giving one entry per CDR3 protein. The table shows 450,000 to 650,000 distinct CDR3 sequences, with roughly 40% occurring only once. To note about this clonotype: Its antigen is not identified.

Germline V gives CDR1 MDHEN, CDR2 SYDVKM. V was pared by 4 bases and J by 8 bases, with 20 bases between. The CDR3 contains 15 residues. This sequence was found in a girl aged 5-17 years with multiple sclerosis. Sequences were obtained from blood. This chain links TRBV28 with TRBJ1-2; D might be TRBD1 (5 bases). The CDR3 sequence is CASSSGRLTPWGYTF. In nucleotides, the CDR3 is TGTGCCAGCAGTTCGGGGCGACTCACCCCATGGGGCTACACCTTC.